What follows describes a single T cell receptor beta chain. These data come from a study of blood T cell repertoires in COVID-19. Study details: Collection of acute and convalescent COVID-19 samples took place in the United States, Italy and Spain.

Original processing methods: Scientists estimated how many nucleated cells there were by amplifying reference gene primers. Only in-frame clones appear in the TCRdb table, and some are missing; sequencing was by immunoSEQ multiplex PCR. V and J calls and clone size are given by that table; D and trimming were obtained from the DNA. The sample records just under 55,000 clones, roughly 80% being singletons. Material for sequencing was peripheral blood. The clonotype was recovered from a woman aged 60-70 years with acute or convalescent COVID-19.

The CDR3 spells CASSSLTDANLYAEAFF. As DNA, the CDR3 is TGTGCCAGCAGCTCCTTGACAGACGCGAACCTGTATGCTGAAGCTTTCTTT. This chain links TRBV11-2 with TRBJ1-1, with D possibly being TRBD1 (5 bases). CDR3 length: 17 residues. The germline V and J ends were trimmed by 4 bases and 6 bases, with 24 bases remaining between them. Germline loops: CDR1 SGHAT, CDR2 FQNNGV. The full variable domain, completed using reference TRBV11-2 and TRBJ1-1, is EAGVAQSPRYKIIEKRQSVAFWCNPISGHATLYWYQQILGQGPKLLIQFQNNGVVDDSQLPKDRFSAERLKGVDSTLKIQPAKLEDSAVYLCASSSLTDANLYAEAFFGQGTRLTVV.